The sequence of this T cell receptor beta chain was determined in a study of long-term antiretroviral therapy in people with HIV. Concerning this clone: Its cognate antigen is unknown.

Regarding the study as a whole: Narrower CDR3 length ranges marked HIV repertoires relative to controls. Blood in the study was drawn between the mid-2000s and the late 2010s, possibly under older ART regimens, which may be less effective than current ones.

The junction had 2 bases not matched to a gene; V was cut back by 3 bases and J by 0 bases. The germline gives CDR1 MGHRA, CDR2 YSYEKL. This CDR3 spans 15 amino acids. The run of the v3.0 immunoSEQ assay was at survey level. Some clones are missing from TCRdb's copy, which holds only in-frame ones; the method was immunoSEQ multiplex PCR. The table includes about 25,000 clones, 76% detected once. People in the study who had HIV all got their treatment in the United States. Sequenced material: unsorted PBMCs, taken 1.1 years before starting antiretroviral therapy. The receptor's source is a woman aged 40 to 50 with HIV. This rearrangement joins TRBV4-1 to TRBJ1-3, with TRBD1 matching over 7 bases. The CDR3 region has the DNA TGCGCCAGCAGCCACAGGGGGAACTCTGGAAACACCATATATTTT. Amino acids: CASSHRGNSGNTIYF.